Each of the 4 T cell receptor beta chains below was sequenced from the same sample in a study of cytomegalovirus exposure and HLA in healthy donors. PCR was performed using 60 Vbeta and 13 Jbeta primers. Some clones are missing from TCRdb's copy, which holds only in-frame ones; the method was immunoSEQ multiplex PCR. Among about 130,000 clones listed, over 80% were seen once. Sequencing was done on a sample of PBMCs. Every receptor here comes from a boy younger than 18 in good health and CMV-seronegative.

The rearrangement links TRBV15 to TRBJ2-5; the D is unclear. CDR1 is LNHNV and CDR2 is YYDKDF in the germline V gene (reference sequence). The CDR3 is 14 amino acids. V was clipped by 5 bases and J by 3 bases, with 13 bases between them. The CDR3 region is CATSVIAVEETQYF. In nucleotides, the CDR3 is TGTGCCACCAGCGTAATAGCAGTGGAAGAGACCCAGTACTTC.

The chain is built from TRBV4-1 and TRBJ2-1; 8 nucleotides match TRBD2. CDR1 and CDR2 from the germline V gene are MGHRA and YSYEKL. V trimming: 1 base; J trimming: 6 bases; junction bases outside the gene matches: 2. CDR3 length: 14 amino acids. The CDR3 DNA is TGCGCCAGCAGCCAAGCTCTAGCGGGCAATGAGCAGTTCTTC. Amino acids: CASSQALAGNEQFF.

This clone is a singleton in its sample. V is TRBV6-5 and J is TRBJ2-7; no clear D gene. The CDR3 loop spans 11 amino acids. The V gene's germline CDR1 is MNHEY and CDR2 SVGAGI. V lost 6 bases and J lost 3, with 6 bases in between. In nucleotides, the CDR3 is TGTGCCAGCAGGACGGGCTACGAGCAGTACTTC. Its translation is CASRTGYEQYF.

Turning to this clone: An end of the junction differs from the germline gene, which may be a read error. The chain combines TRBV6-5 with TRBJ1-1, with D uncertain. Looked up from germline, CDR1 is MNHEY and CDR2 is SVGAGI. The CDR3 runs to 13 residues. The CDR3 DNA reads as TGTGCCAGCAGGTACTCGGGCCCCTCAGAAGCTTTCTTT. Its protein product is CASRYSGPSEAFF.